This entry concerns a single T cell receptor (beta chain). Its antigen is undetermined. This entry belongs to a study of a mutant IDH1 vaccine in newly diagnosed glioma. The sample's time point: week 35, safety follow-up. Alongside topical imiquimod, each dose of vaccine comprised 300 ug of mutant IDH1 20-mer peptide. The CDR3 consists of 12 residues. CDR1 is LNHNV and CDR2 is YYDKDF in the germline V gene (reference sequence). Trimming took 0 bases from V and 11 from J, leaving 10 bases between them. Clones were sequenced by immunoSEQ multiplex PCR, and TCRdb holds only the in-frame ones, with some missing. The sample lists about 69,000 clones, more than 75% occurring once.

V gene TRBV15 combines with J gene TRBJ1-1, with D hard to call. Sequences were derived from PBMCs, sampled from a glioma patient whose treatment included an IDH1 peptide vaccine. This sequence originates from a man between 25 and 39 years old with glioma. The CDR3 bases are TGTGCCACCAGCAGAGATCGAGAGGGTGCTTTCTTT. Translation: CATSRDREGAFF.